Each of the 10 T cell receptor beta chains below was sequenced from the same sample in a study of T cell responses to AZD1222 COVID-19 vaccine. The data were produced by immunoSEQ multiplex PCR, yet TCRdb's version contains in-frame clones alone and is incomplete. The table lists about 160,000 clones, over 80% of them singletons. The specimen comprised peripheral blood, sampled on day 0 of AZD1222 vaccination. The receptors were sampled from an adult in good health.

This chain connects TRBV7-2 to TRBJ2-5; D might be TRBD2 (6 bases). Germline CDR1 SGHTA, CDR2 FQGNSA. Trimming removed 11 bases from V and 1 base from J, with 20 bases in between. The CDR3 loop spans 15 amino acids. The CDR3 sequence is CASAVHAGPQETQYF. The CDR3 DNA reads as TGTGCCTCCGCCGTTCACGCGGGACCCCAAGAGACCCAGTACTTC.

The chain links TRBV5-4 to TRBJ2-7, with 10 bases fitting TRBD1. Germline-derived CDR1 and CDR2 are SGHNT and YYREEE (reference sequence). This CDR3 spans 15 amino acids. Trimming took 2 bases from V and 7 from J; bases not matched to a gene: 9. CDR3 sequence: CASSLGRQGAREQYF. In nucleotides, the CDR3 is TGTGCCAGCAGCTTAGGTAGACAGGGGGCTCGAGAGCAGTACTTC.

This chain uses TRBV25-1 with TRBJ1-2; D unresolved. Trimming took 0 bases from V and 2 from J, leaving 19 bases between them. CDR1 and CDR2 from the germline V gene are MGHDK and SYGVNS. The CDR3 has 18 residues. The CDR3 spells CASSEYAVTTWINYGYTF. CDR3 in DNA: TGTGCCAGCAGTGAATATGCGGTGACGACATGGATCAACTATGGCTACACCTTC.

This clone came up once. This chain links TRBV14 with TRBJ1-5; 7 bases are a match to TRBD1. Germline CDR1 is SGHDN and CDR2 is FVKESK. The junction had 7 bases not matched to a gene; V was cut back by 8 bases and J by 0 bases. The CDR3 is 15 amino acids. Here the CDR3 reads CASGPGGASNQPQHF. The CDR3 DNA reads TGTGCCAGCGGACCAGGGGGGGCTAGCAATCAGCCCCAGCATTTT.

A note on this clone: This sample also contains other DNA sequences that code for the same CDR3. The chain employs TRBV29-1 and TRBJ1-1; D is ambiguous. V lost 1 base and J lost 0, with 6 bases in between. Germline CDR1 reads SQVTM; CDR2 reads ANQGSEA. The CDR3 consists of 13 residues. The CDR3 bases are TGCAGCGTTGAAGGCAGGATGAACACTGAAGCTTTCTTT. Translating it yields CSVEGRMNTEAFF.

In its sample, this clone was seen a few times. The V call is TRBV27, the J call TRBJ1-1; D is unclear. The V end lost 2 bases, the J end lost 4 bases, and 8 bases lay between the germline ends. This CDR3 region has 13 residues. Germline assignment: CDR1 MNHEY and CDR2 SMNVEV (reference sequence). Here the CDR3 DNA reads TGTGCCAGCAGTTTAGGTGGTAGCACTGAAGCTTTCTTT. Translated: CASSLGGSTEAFF.

The table lists this clone with a count of one. V gene TRBV18 combines with J gene TRBJ1-2; D may be TRBD1 (5 bases). V lost 3 bases and J 2 bases, leaving 7 bases between the germline ends. Germline-derived CDR1 and CDR2 are KGHSH and LQKENI. The CDR3 length is 13 residues. The DNA for the CDR3 is TGTGCCAGCTCACCGGGACCGAACTATGGCTACACCTTC. Amino acids: CASSPGPNYGYTF.

This clone was seen once. The V call is TRBV11-2, the J call TRBJ2-7; possibly TRBD1 for D (6 bases). V lost 5 bases, J lost 2 bases, and 13 bases lay in between. The length of the CDR3 is 14 residues. CDR1 is SGHAT and CDR2 is FQNNGV in the germline V gene. The CDR3 sequence is CASSHRDKTYEQYF. The CDR3 DNA reads TGTGCCAGCAGCCATCGGGACAAGACCTACGAGCAGTACTTC. Filled out from reference TRBV11-2 and TRBJ2-7, the complete variable domain reads EAGVAQSPRYKIIEKRQSVAFWCNPISGHATLYWYQQILGQGPKLLIQFQNNGVVDDSQLPKDRFSAERLKGVDSTLKIQPAKLEDSAVYLCASSHRDKTYEQYFGPGTRLTVT.

The V call is TRBV7-8, the J call TRBJ2-1, with D tentatively TRBD1 (6 bases). Looked up from germline, CDR1 is SGHVS and CDR2 is FQNEAQ. The CDR3 contains 15 residues. V was cut by 1 base and J by 5 bases, with 12 bases left in between. In DNA form, the CDR3 reads TGTGCCAGCAGCTTAGGGTCAGGGGTCCACAATGAGCAGTTCTTC. It specifies CASSLGSGVHNEQFF.

The chain uses TRBV7-2 and TRBJ2-1; 9 nucleotides match TRBD1. Germline CDR1 reads SGHTA; CDR2 reads FQGNSA. The CDR3 sequence is 16 residues long. V dropped 6 bases and J dropped 4; count of bases not matched to a gene: 10. The CDR3 is CASSRTTGTGYNEQFF. In DNA form, the CDR3 reads TGTGCCAGCAGTCGAACAACCGGGACAGGGTACAATGAGCAGTTCTTC.